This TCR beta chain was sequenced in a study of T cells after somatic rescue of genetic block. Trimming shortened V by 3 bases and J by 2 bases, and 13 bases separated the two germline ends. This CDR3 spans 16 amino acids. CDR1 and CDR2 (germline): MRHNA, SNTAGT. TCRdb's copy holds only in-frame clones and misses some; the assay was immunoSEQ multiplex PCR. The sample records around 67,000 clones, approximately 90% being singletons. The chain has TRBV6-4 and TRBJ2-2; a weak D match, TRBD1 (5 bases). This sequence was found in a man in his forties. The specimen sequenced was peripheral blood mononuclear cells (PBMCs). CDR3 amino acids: CASSENTQGNTGELFF. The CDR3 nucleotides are TGTGCCAGCAGTGAAAACACGCAGGGAAACACCGGGGAGCTGTTTTTT.